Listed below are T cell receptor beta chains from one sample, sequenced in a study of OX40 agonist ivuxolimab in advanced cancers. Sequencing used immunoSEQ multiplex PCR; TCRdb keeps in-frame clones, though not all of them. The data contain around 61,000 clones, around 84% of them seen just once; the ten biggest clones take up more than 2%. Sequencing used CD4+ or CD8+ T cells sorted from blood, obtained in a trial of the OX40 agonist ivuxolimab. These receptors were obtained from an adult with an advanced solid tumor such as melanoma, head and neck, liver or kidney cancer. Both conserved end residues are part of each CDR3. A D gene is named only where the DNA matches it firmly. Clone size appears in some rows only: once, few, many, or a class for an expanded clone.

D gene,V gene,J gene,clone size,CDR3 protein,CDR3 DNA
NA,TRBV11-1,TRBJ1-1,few,CASSLNRIRTEAFF,TGTGCCAGCAGCTTAAACAGAATAAGAACTGAAGCTTTCTTT
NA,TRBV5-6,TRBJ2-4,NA,CASSRTVAKNIQYF,TGTGCCAGCAGCCGGACAGTAGCCAAAAACATTCAGTACTTC
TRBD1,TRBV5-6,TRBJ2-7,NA,CASSPAGQGMYEQYF,TGTGCCAGCAGCCCAGCGGGACAGGGGATGTACGAGCAGTACTTC
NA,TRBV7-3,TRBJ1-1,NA,CASSPSGQEAFF,TGTGCCAGCAGCCCCAGTGGACAAGAAGCTTTCTTT
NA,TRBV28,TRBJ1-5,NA,CASSFKGVYQGPQHF,TGTGCCAGCAGTTTCAAGGGGGTTTATCAGGGGCCCCAGCATTTT
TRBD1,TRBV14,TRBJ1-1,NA,CASSQWDRWNTEAFF,TGTGCCAGCAGCCAATGGGACAGGTGGAACACTGAAGCTTTCTTT
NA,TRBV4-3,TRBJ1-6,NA,CASSSTDIKRSPLHF,TGCGCCAGCAGCTCAACGGATATCAAACGGTCACCCCTCCACTTT
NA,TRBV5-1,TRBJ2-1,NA,CASSLGNWGHNEQFF,TGCGCCAGCAGCTTAGGGAATTGGGGCCACAATGAGCAGTTCTTC
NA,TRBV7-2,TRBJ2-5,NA,CASSLGRRETQYF,TGTGCCAGCAGCTTAGGAAGGAGGGAGACCCAGTACTTC
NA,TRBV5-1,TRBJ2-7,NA,CASSPLGTDYEQYF,TGCGCCAGCAGCCCACTGGGGACCGACTACGAGCAGTACTTC